This entry is about one T cell receptor (beta chain). The sample is drawn from a study of blood T cell repertoires in COVID-19. The V gene lost 1 base and the J gene lost 4 bases, with 7 bases spanning the gap. The CDR3 is made up of 13 amino acids. Study processing details: It was from reference gene primer amplification that nucleated cell counts were estimated. The method was immunoSEQ multiplex PCR; TCRdb's version includes in-frame clones alone and lacks a portion of them. D and trimming come from the DNA, and the V and J calls and clone size come from that table. Here the sample spans tens of thousands of clones, 85% being singletons.

Sequenced material: peripheral blood. This rearrangement joins TRBV12-3 or TRBV12-4 to TRBJ1-2; a possible D gene is TRBD1 (5 bases). This sequence originates from a man aged 55 to 70 with acute or convalescent COVID-19. CDR3 nucleotide sequence: TGTGCCAGCAGTTTAGGGAGGGGCTATGGCTACACCTTC. This encodes CASSLGRGYGYTF.